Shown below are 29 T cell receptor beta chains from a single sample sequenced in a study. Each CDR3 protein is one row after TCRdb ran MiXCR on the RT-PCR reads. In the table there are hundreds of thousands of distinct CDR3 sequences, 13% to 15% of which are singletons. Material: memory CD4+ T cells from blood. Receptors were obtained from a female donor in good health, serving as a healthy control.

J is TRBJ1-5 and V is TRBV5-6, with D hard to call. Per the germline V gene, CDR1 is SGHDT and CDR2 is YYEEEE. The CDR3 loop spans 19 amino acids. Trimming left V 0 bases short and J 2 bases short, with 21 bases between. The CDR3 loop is CASSLGKGNVLAGNQPQHF. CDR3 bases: TGTGCCAGCAGCTTGGGTAAAGGGAACGTCCTGGCGGGCAATCAGCCCCAGCATTTT.

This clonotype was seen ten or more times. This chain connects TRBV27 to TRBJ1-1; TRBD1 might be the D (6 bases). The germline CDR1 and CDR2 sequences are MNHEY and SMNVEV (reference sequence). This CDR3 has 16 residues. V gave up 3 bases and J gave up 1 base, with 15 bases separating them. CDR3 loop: CASSFKPGTPNTEAFF. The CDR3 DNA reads TGTGCCAGCAGTTTCAAGCCGGGGACACCGAACACTGAAGCTTTCTTT.

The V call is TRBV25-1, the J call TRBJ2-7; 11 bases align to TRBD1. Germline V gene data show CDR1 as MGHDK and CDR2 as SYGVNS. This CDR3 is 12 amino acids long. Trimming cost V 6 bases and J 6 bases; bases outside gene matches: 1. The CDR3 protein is CASRGQGAEQYF. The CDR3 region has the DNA TGTGCCAGCAGAGGACAGGGGGCCGAGCAGTACTTC.

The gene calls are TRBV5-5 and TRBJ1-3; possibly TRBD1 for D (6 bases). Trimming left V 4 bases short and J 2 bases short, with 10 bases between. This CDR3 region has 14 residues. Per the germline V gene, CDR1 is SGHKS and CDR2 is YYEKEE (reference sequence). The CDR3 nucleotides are TGTGCCAGCAGCGCGGGACACACTGGAAACACCATATATTTT. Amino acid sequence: CASSAGHTGNTIYF.

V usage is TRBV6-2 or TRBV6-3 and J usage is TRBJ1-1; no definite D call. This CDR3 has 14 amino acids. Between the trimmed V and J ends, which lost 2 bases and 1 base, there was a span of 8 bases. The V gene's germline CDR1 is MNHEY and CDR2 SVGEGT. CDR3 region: CASSYQGKNTEAFF. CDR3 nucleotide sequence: TGTGCCAGCAGTTACCAAGGCAAGAACACTGAAGCTTTCTTT.

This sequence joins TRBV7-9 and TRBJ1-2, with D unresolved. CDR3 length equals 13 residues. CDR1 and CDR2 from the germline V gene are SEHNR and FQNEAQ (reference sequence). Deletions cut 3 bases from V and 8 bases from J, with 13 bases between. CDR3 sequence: CASSFGRRIGYTF. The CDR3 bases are TGTGCCAGCAGCTTTGGCAGGAGGATCGGCTACACCTTC.

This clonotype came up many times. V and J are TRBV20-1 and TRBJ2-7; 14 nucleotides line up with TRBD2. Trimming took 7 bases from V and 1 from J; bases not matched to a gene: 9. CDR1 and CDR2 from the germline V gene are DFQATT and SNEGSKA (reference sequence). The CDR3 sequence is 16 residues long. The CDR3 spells CSGVAWTSGRSYEQYF. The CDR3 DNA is TGCAGTGGGGTGGCATGGACTAGCGGGAGGTCCTACGAGCAGTACTTC.

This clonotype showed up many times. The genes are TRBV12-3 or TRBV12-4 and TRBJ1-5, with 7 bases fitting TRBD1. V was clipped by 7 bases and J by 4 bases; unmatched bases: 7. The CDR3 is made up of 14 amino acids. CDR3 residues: CASTSGQTNQPQHF. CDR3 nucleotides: TGTGCCAGCACCTCGGGACAGACTAATCAGCCCCAGCATTTT.

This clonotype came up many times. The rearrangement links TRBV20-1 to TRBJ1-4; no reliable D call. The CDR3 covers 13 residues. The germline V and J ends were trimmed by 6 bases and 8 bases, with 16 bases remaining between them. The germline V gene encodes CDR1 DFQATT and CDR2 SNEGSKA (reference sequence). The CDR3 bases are TGCAGTGCGGCGGGAGAGGACCCCGAAAAACTGTTTTTT. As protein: CSAAGEDPEKLFF.

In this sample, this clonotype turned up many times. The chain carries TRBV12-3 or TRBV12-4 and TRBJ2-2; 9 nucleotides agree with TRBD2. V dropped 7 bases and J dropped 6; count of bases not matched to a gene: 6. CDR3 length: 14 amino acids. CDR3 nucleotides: TGTGCCAGCACCCTTAGCGGGAGTGCCGGGGAGCTGTTTTTT. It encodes CASTLSGSAGELFF.

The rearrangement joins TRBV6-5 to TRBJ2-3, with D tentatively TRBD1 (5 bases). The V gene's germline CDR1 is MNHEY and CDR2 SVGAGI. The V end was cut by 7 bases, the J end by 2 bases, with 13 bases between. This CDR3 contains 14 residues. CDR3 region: CASKFKQVTDTQYF. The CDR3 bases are TGTGCCAGCAAATTTAAACAGGTCACAGATACGCAGTATTTT.

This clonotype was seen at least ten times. The CDR3 coding sequence is TGTGCCAGCAGCTTCAGCCGCTACGAGCAGTACTTC. It translates to CASSFSRYEQYF. The V gene is TRBV7-2, the J gene TRBJ2-7; D remains unclear. The V gene lost 3 bases and the J gene lost 3 bases, with 6 bases spanning the gap. This CDR3 is built from 12 residues. Per germline, CDR1 SGHTA and CDR2 FQGNSA.

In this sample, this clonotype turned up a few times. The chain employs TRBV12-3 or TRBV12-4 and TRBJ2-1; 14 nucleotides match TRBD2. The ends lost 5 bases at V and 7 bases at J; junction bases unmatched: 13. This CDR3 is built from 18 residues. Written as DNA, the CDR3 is TGTGCCAGCAGTACCCGAGGACTAGCGGGAGGATCTGTTAATGAGCAGTTCTTC. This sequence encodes CASSTRGLAGGSVNEQFF.

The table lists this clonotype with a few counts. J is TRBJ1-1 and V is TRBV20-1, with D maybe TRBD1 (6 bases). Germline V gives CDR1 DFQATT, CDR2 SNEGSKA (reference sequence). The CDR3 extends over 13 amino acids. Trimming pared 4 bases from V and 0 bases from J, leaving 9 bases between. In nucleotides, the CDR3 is TGCAGTGCTACAACAGGGATGAACACTGAAGCTTTCTTT. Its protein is CSATTGMNTEAFF.

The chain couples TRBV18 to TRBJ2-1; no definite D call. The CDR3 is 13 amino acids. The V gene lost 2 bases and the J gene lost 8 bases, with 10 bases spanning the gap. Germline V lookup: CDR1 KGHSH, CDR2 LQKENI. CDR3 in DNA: TGTGCCAGCTCACCAGCTTTCTGGGATGAGCAGTTCTTC. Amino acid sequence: CASSPAFWDEQFF.

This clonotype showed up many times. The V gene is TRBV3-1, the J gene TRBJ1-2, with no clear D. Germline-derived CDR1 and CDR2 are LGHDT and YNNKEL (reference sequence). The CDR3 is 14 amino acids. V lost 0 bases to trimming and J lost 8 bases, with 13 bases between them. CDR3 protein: CASSQEYEGQGYTF. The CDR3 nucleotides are TGTGCCAGCAGCCAAGAGTACGAAGGGCAAGGCTACACCTTC.

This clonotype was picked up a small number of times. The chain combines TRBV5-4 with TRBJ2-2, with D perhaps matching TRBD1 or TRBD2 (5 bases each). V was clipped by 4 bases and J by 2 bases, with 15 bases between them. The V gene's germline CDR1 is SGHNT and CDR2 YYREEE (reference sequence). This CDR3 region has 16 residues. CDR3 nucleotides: TGTGCCAGCAGCCCAGGTGGGGGAGAAAACACCGGGGAGCTGTTTTTT. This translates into CASSPGGGENTGELFF. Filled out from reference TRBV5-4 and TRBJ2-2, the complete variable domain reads ETGVTQSPTHLIKTRGQQVTLRCSSQSGHNTVSWYQQALGQGPQFIFQYYREEENGRGNFPPRFSGLQFPNYSSELNVNALELDDSALYLCASSPGGGENTGELFFGEGSRLTVL.

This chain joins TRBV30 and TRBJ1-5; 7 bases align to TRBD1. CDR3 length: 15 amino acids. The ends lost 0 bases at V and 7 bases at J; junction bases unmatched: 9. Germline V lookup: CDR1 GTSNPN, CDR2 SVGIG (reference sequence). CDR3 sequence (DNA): TGTGCCTGGAGTGTTCTGACAGGGCGAAACCAGCCCCAGCATTTT. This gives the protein CAWSVLTGRNQPQHF. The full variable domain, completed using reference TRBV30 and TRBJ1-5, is SQTIHQWPATLVQPVGSPLSLECTVEGTSNPNLYWYRQAAGRGLQLLFYSVGIGQISSEVPQNLSASRPQDRQFILSSKKLLLSDSGFYLCAWSVLTGRNQPQHFGDGTRLSIL.

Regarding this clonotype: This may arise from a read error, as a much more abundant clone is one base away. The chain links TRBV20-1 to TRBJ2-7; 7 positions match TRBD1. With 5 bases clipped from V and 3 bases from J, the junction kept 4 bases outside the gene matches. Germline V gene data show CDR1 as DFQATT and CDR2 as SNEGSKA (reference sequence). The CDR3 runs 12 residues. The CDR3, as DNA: TGCAGTGCTTCCGGGACAGACTACGAGCAGTACTTC. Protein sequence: CSASGTDYEQYF.

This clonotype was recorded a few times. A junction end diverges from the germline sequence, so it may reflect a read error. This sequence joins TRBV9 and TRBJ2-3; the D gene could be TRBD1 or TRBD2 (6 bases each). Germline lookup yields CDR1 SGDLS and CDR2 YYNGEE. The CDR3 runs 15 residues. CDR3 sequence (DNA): TGTGCCAGCACCCCCAGGCCGGGGGCTACAGATACGCATTATTTT. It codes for CASTPRPGATDTHYF. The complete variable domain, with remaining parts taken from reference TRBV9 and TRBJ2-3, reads DSGVTQTPKHLITATGQRVTLRCSPRSGDLSVYWYQQSLDQGLQFLIQYYNGEERAKGNILERFSAQQFPDLHSELNLSSLELGDSALYFCASTPRPGATDTHYFGPGTRLTVL.

CDR3 residues: CASSPPGVQETQYF. As DNA, the CDR3 is TGTGCCAGCAGCCCACCGGGAGTCCAAGAGACCCAGTACTTC. The gene calls are TRBV5-8 and TRBJ2-5, with D maybe TRBD2 (6 bases). Germline V lookup: CDR1 SGHTS, CDR2 YDEGEE. The CDR3 sequence is 14 residues long. With 4 bases removed from V and 1 base from J, the gap between germline ends came to 11 bases.

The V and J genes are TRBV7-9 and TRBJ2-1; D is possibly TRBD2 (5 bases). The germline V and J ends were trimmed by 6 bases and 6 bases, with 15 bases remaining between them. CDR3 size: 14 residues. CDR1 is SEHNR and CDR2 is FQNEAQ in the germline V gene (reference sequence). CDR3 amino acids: CASSRTFGGNEQFF. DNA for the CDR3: TGTGCCAGCAGTAGGACCTTCGGAGGCAATGAGCAGTTCTTC.

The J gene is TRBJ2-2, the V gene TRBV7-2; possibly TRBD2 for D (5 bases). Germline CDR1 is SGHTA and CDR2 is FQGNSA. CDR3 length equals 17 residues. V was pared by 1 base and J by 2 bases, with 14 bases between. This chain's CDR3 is CASSLVRAGENTGELFF. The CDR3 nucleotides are TGTGCCAGCAGCTTAGTGCGGGCAGGAGAAAACACCGGGGAGCTGTTTTTT.

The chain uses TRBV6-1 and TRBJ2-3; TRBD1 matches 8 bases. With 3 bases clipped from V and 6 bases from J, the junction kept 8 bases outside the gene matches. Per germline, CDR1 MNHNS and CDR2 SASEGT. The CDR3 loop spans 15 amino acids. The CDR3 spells CASSDTPGGADTQYF. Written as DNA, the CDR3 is TGTGCCAGCAGTGATACCCCAGGGGGCGCGGATACGCAGTATTTT.

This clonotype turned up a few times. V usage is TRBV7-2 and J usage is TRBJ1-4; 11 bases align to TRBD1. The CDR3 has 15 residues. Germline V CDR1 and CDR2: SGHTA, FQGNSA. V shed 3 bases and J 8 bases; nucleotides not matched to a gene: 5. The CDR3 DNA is TGTGCCAGCAGCTTTCGGACAGGGGGCCAGGAAAAACTGTTTTTT. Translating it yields CASSFRTGGQEKLFF. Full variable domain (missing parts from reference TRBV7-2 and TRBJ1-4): GAGVSQSPSNKVTEKGKDVELRCDPISGHTALYWYRQSLGQGLEFLIYFQGNSAPDKSGLPSDRFSAERTGGSVSTLTIQRTQQEDSAVYLCASSFRTGGQEKLFFGSGTQLSVL.

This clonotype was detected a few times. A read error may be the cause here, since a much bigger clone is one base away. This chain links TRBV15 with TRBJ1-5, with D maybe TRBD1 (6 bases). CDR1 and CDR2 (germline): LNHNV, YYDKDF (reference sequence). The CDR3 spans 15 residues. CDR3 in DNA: TGTGCCACCAGCAGGGGGTTTGGGGACAATCAGCTCCAGCATTTT. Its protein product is CATSRGFGDNQLQHF. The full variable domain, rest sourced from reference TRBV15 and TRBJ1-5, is DAMVIQNPRYQVTQFGKPVTLSCSQTLNHNVMYWYQQKSSQAPKLLFHYYDKDFNNEADTPDNFQSRRPNTSFCFLDIRSPGLGDTAMYLCATSRGFGDNQLQHFGDGTRLSIL.

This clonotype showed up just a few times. DNA of the CDR3: TGTGCCAGCAGCCAAAGACAAAGGGTCTGGGGAAACAATGAGCAGTTCTTC. It translates to CASSQRQRVWGNNEQFF. This sequence joins TRBV3-1 and TRBJ2-1; D gene unclear. Per the germline V gene, CDR1 is LGHDT and CDR2 is YNNKEL (reference sequence). Trimming shortened V by 2 bases and J by 5 bases, and 19 bases separated the two germline ends. The CDR3 consists of 17 residues.

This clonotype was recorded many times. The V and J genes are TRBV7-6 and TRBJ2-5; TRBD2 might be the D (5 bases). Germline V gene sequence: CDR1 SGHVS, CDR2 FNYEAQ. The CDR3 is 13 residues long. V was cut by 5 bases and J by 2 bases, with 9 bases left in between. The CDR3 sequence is CASSAREQETQYF. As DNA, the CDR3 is TGTGCCAGCAGCGCCCGGGAACAAGAGACCCAGTACTTC.

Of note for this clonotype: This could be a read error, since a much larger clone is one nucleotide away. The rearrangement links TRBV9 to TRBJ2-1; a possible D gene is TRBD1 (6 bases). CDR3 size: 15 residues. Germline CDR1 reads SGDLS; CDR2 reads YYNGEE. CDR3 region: CVSSVANRVYGEQFF. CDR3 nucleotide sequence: TGTGTCAGCAGCGTTGCTAACAGGGTTTATGGTGAGCAGTTCTTC.